This passage covers 29 T cell receptor beta chains from one sample sequenced in a study of Ad26.COV2.S vaccination and SARS-CoV-2 variants. As to treatment: around 19 received Ad26.COV2.S at low or high dose, single or two shots; five or six received placebo; per-sample allocation not given. Specimen acquisition occurred on day 63 following the initial vaccine or placebo injection. Sequencing was performed with immunoSEQ multiplex PCR; in TCRdb, only in-frame clones are kept and a portion is missing. Among a few hundred thousand clones listed, over 75% were seen once. This specimen consisted of peripheral blood, obtained in a trial of Ad26.COV2.S vaccine versus placebo. The receptors originated from a person aged 18-60 years who received the Ad26.COV2.S COVID-19 vaccine or a placebo.

The chain joins TRBV30 to TRBJ2-5; 7 nucleotides line up with TRBD1. CDR3 size: 14 residues. J was trimmed by 5 bases and V by 0 bases; bases with no gene match: 6. Per the germline V gene, CDR1 is GTSNPN and CDR2 is SVGIG (reference sequence). The DNA for the CDR3 is TGTGCCTGGAGTGTAGGGGGCGCGAGGGAGACCCAGTACTTC. It translates to CAWSVGGARETQYF.

This rearrangement joins TRBV27 to TRBJ1-3, with D perhaps TRBD1 (5 bases). There are 14 residues in the CDR3. V lost 3 bases, J lost 2 bases, and 8 bases lay in between. Germline CDR1 is MNHEY and CDR2 is SMNVEV (reference sequence). CDR3 protein: CASSFGGTGNTIYF. CDR3 sequence (DNA): TGTGCCAGCAGTTTCGGGGGTACTGGAAACACCATATATTTT.

The rearrangement joins TRBV7-2 to TRBJ2-7, with 9 nucleotides matching TRBD1. Per the germline V gene, CDR1 is SGHTA and CDR2 is FQGNSA. The CDR3 has 14 amino acids. The V segment lost 6 bases and the J segment 3 bases; nucleotides outside the gene matches: 6. The chain's CDR3 is CASRPETGGYEQYF. The CDR3 region has the DNA TGTGCCAGCAGACCCGAGACAGGGGGCTACGAGCAGTACTTC. The full variable domain, completed using reference TRBV7-2 and TRBJ2-7, is GAGVSQSPSNKVTEKGKDVELRCDPISGHTALYWYRQSLGQGLEFLIYFQGNSAPDKSGLPSDRFSAERTGGSVSTLTIQRTQQEDSAVYLCASRPETGGYEQYFGPGTRLTVT.

This rearrangement joins TRBV10-2 to TRBJ2-7, with D possibly TRBD1 on 6 matching bases. CDR1 WSHSY and CDR2 SAAADI come from the germline V gene. The CDR3 has 14 residues. V gave up 8 bases and J gave up 0 bases, with 14 bases separating them. CDR3 protein: CASSKDSSSYEQYF. Here the CDR3 DNA reads TGCGCCAGCTCGAAGGACAGCAGCTCCTACGAGCAGTACTTC.

Details on this clone: In the same sample, other DNA sequences code for this CDR3. The chain links TRBV6-5 to TRBJ2-7; 8 nucleotides match TRBD1. The trim removed 0 bases at V and 4 bases at J, leaving 5 bases unmatched. The CDR3 is 15 residues long. Germline assignment: CDR1 MNHEY and CDR2 SVGAGI. The CDR3 sequence is CASSYSGTGTYEQYF. CDR3 nucleotide sequence: TGTGCCAGCAGTTACTCCGGGACAGGCACTTACGAGCAGTACTTC.

This chain links TRBV6-2 or TRBV6-3 with TRBJ2-2; 7 positions agree with TRBD2. Losses at the gene ends were 2 bases for V and 6 bases for J; bases not matched to a gene: 3. This CDR3 comprises 14 residues. Germline assignment: CDR1 MNHEY and CDR2 SVGEGT. The CDR3 bases are TGTGCCAGCAGTTACCGAGGACTAGCCGGGGAGCTGTTTTTT. Protein: CASSYRGLAGELFF.

The chain has TRBV4-1 and TRBJ2-7, with D perhaps TRBD1 or TRBD2 (7 bases each). The CDR3 runs to 17 residues. Trimming shortened V by 3 bases and J by 2 bases, and 20 bases separated the two germline ends. CDR1 and CDR2 from the germline V gene are MGHRA and YSYEKL. The CDR3 sequence: CASSQAPRQGGTYEQYF. As DNA, the CDR3 is TGCGCCAGCAGCCAGGCCCCCCGCCAGGGGGGGACCTACGAGCAGTACTTC.

This clone was detected only a few times. The V call is TRBV12-3 or TRBV12-4, the J call TRBJ2-1; D unclear. Trimming shortened V by 3 bases and J by 6 bases, and 6 bases separated the two germline ends. This CDR3 is 12 amino acids long. This CDR3 reads CASSFVFNEQFF. CDR3 coding DNA: TGTGCCAGCAGTTTCGTGTTCAATGAGCAGTTCTTC.

This clone was seen a handful of times. The rearrangement joins TRBV5-6 to TRBJ1-2; D may be TRBD1 (5 bases). V gave up 0 bases and J gave up 6 bases, with 12 bases separating them. CDR3 length: 14 amino acids. Germline V CDR1 and CDR2: SGHDT, YYEEEE. The CDR3 nucleotides read TGTGCCAGCAGCTTGGGTTTGGGGGATCATGGCTACACCTTC. It encodes CASSLGLGDHGYTF.

The chain joins TRBV10-3 to TRBJ1-5; a possible D gene is TRBD1 (5 bases). The CDR3 totals 13 residues. Germline CDR1 ENHRY, CDR2 SYGVKD. Trimming removed 7 bases at V and 3 bases at J, with 10 bases between. CDR3 in amino acids: CAIKSGTNQPQHF. The CDR3 DNA sequence: TGTGCCATCAAATCTGGGACCAATCAGCCCCAGCATTTT.

This chain connects TRBV6-5 to TRBJ2-7, with TRBD1 matching over 8 bases. In germline, CDR1 is MNHEY, CDR2 SVGAGI. This CDR3 contains 15 residues. The ends lost 6 bases at V and 2 bases at J; junction bases unmatched: 9. Written as DNA, the CDR3 is TGTGCCAGCAGCCGGACAGGGTGGCCCCCCTACGAGCAGTACTTC. Residues: CASSRTGWPPYEQYF.

This chain connects TRBV7-2 to TRBJ2-1, with TRBD2 matching over 11 bases. V was pared by 5 bases and J by 0 bases, with 12 bases of the junction left unmatched. Per the germline V gene, CDR1 is SGHTA and CDR2 is FQGNSA. This CDR3 has 19 residues. The CDR3 region is CASSPTSGGRLTSYNEQFF. The CDR3 coding sequence is TGTGCCAGCAGCCCCACTAGCGGGGGAAGACTCACCTCCTACAATGAGCAGTTCTTC.

This chain links TRBV27 with TRBJ1-6; D is ambiguous. Deletions cut 5 bases from V and 3 bases from J, with 11 bases between. The CDR3 sequence is 15 residues long. Looked up from germline, CDR1 is MNHEY and CDR2 is SMNVEV (reference sequence). CDR3 sequence reads: CASSGVIGYNSPLHF. The CDR3 DNA reads as TGTGCCAGCAGTGGGGTGATCGGCTATAATTCACCCCTCCACTTT.

The chain links TRBV11-1 to TRBJ2-3, with D tentatively TRBD1 or TRBD2 (6 bases each). Trimming left V 4 bases short and J 3 bases short, with 14 bases between. CDR1 SGHAT and CDR2 FQDESV come from the germline V gene (reference sequence). This CDR3 spans 15 amino acids. CDR3 region: CASSSGVGGTDTQYF. In DNA form, the CDR3 reads TGTGCCAGCAGCTCCGGCGTAGGGGGGACAGATACGCAGTATTTT.

This clone was observed once. The rearrangement links TRBV7-8 to TRBJ1-4; D gene unclear. The length of the CDR3 is 17 residues. V dropped 4 bases and J dropped 0 bases, with 15 bases sitting between them. The germline V gene has CDR1 SGHVS and CDR2 FQNEAQ. CDR3 region: CASSSLLSFATNEKLFF. CDR3 bases: TGTGCCAGCAGCTCCCTATTGAGTTTCGCAACTAATGAAAAACTGTTTTTT.

V and J are TRBV7-9 and TRBJ2-3; 10 nucleotides agree with TRBD1. The length of the CDR3 is 15 residues. The germline CDR1 and CDR2 sequences are SEHNR and FQNEAQ (reference sequence). V lost 3 bases, J lost 5 bases, and 5 bases stayed unmatched. This CDR3 is CASSFGTGAKDTQYF. Here the CDR3 DNA reads TGTGCCAGCAGCTTCGGGACAGGGGCGAAAGATACGCAGTATTTT.

This clone was observed a handful of times. This chain connects TRBV7-2 to TRBJ1-6; no clear D gene. Trimming left V 8 bases short and J 9 bases short, with 17 bases between. The CDR3 has 14 residues. Germline lookup yields CDR1 SGHTA and CDR2 FQGNSA. CDR3 sequence reads: CASSKESGSSPLHF. The CDR3 DNA follows: TGTGCCAGCTCCAAGGAGTCCGGTAGTTCACCCCTCCACTTT.

The chain employs TRBV7-9 and TRBJ2-1; D is uncertain. The CDR3 totals 16 residues. Trimming left V 1 base short and J 5 bases short, with 15 bases between. Per the germline V gene, CDR1 is SEHNR and CDR2 is FQNEAQ (reference sequence). This CDR3 is CASSLVLASINNEQFF. CDR3 DNA sequence: TGTGCCAGCAGCTTAGTTTTAGCTTCAATTAACAATGAGCAGTTCTTC.

CDR3 in DNA: TGTGCCAGCAGCCCCCGACTAGCGGGGGGGCCAGAGACCCAGTACTTC. It codes for CASSPRLAGGPETQYF. This chain connects TRBV5-4 to TRBJ2-5, with 14 nucleotides matching TRBD2. CDR1 and CDR2 from the germline V gene are SGHNT and YYREEE (reference sequence). The junction had 6 bases not matched to a gene; V was cut back by 4 bases and J by 4 bases. The CDR3 totals 16 residues.

A few counts support this clone. V usage is TRBV19 and J usage is TRBJ1-5; D perhaps matches TRBD1 (6 bases). Germline V gene sequence: CDR1 LNHDA, CDR2 SQIVND (reference sequence). The CDR3 sequence is 13 residues long. V was shortened by 4 bases and J by 7 bases, with 11 bases between the two germline ends. CDR3 region: CASSTQGWQPQHF. CDR3 DNA sequence: TGTGCCAGTAGTACACAGGGTTGGCAGCCCCAGCATTTT.

V and J are TRBV12-3 or TRBV12-4 and TRBJ1-6, with D hard to call. The CDR3 is 13 residues long. Trimming pared 3 bases from V and 5 bases from J, leaving 5 bases between. The CDR3 sequence: CASSFKDNSPLHF. The CDR3 DNA is TGTGCCAGCAGTTTCAAGGATAATTCACCCCTCCACTTT.

On this clone itself: Additional DNA sequences in this sample encode the identical CDR3. This sequence joins TRBV4-3 and TRBJ2-7, with D uncertain. This CDR3 is built from 14 residues. Germline V gene lookup returns CDR1 LGHNA and CDR2 YSLEER. Trimming shortened V by 0 bases and J by 1 base, and 7 bases separated the two germline ends. For the CDR3, the DNA is TGCGCCAGCAGCCAAGATCGATTTTCCTACGAGCAGTACTTC. This translates into CASSQDRFSYEQYF.

This sequence joins TRBV5-1 and TRBJ1-6; D not certain. This CDR3 comprises 13 residues. Trimming removed 0 bases at V and 8 bases at J, with 6 bases between. CDR1 is SGHRS, CDR2 YFSETQ, per germline. For the CDR3, the DNA is TGCGCCAGCAGCTTGGAGGTAGATTCACCCCTCCACTTT. Protein product: CASSLEVDSPLHF.

The chain uses TRBV6-5 and TRBJ1-1; D is ambiguous. This CDR3 region has 12 residues. Germline V gene sequence: CDR1 MNHEY, CDR2 SVGAGI. With 8 bases removed from V and 7 bases from J, the gap between germline ends came to 14 bases. The CDR3 here is CASRRAGIEAFF. The CDR3 DNA reads as TGTGCCAGCCGCCGAGCGGGGATTGAAGCTTTCTTT.

The CDR3 sequence: CASQQGGTEAFF. The CDR3 DNA follows: TGTGCCAGCCAACAGGGCGGCACTGAAGCTTTCTTT. The chain employs TRBV27 and TRBJ1-1, with D tentatively TRBD1 (6 bases). The CDR3 is made up of 12 amino acids. Germline V gives CDR1 MNHEY, CDR2 SMNVEV (reference sequence). Trimming removed 8 bases from V and 4 bases from J, with 11 bases in between.

This clone showed up just a few times. The chain recombines TRBV7-2 with TRBJ2-7, with 7 bases identical to TRBD1. The V segment lost 5 bases and the J segment 2 bases; nucleotides outside the gene matches: 9. This CDR3 has 15 residues. CDR1 SGHTA and CDR2 FQGNSA come from the germline V gene. In DNA form, the CDR3 reads TGTGCCAGCAGCCCCCCCTGGACAGGAGCCTACGAGCAGTACTTC. This encodes CASSPPWTGAYEQYF.

The rearrangement uses TRBV5-8 and TRBJ2-5; 12 bases match TRBD2. V lost 4 bases to trimming and J lost 2 bases; unmatched junction nucleotides: 3. CDR1 is SGHTS and CDR2 is YDEGEE in the germline V gene. The CDR3 consists of 15 residues. Here the CDR3 DNA reads TGTGCCAGCAGCATTGGGACTAGCGGGCAAGAGACCCAGTACTTC. Translating gives CASSIGTSGQETQYF.

The CDR3: CASSKDRNEQFF. As DNA, the CDR3 is TGTGCCAGCAGTAAGGACCGGAATGAGCAGTTCTTC. The chain employs TRBV6-5 and TRBJ2-1; D is undetermined. Trimming left V 5 bases short and J 7 bases short, with 9 bases between. CDR1 and CDR2 from the germline V gene are MNHEY and SVGAGI. This CDR3 comprises 12 residues.

The rearrangement uses TRBV19 and TRBJ1-5; perhaps TRBD1 as D (5 bases). In germline, CDR1 is LNHDA, CDR2 SQIVND (reference sequence). V lost 0 bases and J lost 7, with 13 bases in between. The CDR3 has 15 amino acids. The CDR3 DNA sequence: TGTGCCAGTAGTATAGATCGGAGGGGCAGGCAGCCCCAGCATTTT. Encoded protein: CASSIDRRGRQPQHF.